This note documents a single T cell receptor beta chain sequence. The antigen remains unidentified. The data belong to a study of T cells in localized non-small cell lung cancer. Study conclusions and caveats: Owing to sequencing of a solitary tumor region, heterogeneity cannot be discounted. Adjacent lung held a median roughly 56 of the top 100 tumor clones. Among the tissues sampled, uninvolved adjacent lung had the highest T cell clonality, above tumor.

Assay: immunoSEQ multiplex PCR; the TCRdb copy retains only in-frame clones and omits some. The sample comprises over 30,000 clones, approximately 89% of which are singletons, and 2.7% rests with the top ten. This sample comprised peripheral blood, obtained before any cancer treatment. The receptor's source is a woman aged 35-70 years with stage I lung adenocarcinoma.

CDR3 nucleotide sequence: TGTGCCAGCACTAGCGGCACAGATACGCAGTATTTT. Translation: CASTSGTDTQYF. The chain couples TRBV28 to TRBJ2-3; perhaps TRBD2 as D (6 bases). The germline CDR1 and CDR2 sequences are MDHEN and SYDVKM. CDR3 length: 12 amino acids. V was shortened by 7 bases and J by 1 base, with 6 bases between the two germline ends.